This TCR beta chain was identified during a study of cytomegalovirus exposure and HLA in healthy donors. Per germline, CDR1 LNHDA and CDR2 SQIVND (reference sequence). The CDR3 has 16 amino acids. The trim removed 5 bases at V and 3 bases at J, leaving 8 bases unmatched. Primers for the PCR totalled 60 Vbeta and 13 Jbeta. Data came from immunoSEQ multiplex PCR; TCRdb stores just in-frame clones and leaves some out. The table lists 200,000 to 250,000 clones, 82% of them singletons. Material: PBMCs. This chain uses TRBV19 with TRBJ2-5; 11 bases match TRBD2. This clonotype was sampled from a woman between 40 and 55 years old in good health and CMV-seronegative. The CDR3 nucleotides read TGTGCCAGTAGTTCCACTACGACTAGCGGGGAAGAGACCCAGTACTTC. Protein: CASSSTTTSGEETQYF.